This T cell receptor beta chain was documented in a study of glioma-infiltrating T cells. Study findings and constraints: Gliomas, especially low-grade, showed above-expected tissue-blood divergence; non-neoplastic patients showed below.

Comments on this clonotype: The antigen is undetermined.

The germline V gene encodes CDR1 SGHAT and CDR2 FQNNGV. This CDR3 comprises 14 residues. V lost 8 bases to trimming and J lost 3 bases; unmatched junction nucleotides: 7. The iRepertoire nested amplicon-rescue multiplex PCR amplified TCR alpha and beta CDR3s from RNA. Each CDR3 protein is one row after TCRdb ran MiXCR on the multiplex PCR reads. The sample has some 100,000 distinct CDR3 sequences, less than 30% seen once. The clonotype comes from a human donor with low-grade glioma or glioblastoma, undergoing nonglioma brain surgery, or in good health (not recorded which). The chain joins TRBV11-2 to TRBJ2-3; 8 positions match TRBD2. Sample: glioma tissue, nonneoplastic brain tissue, or PBMCs (not recorded which). CDR3 DNA: TGTGCCAGCGGGAGACGGGGGGGGACAGATACGCAGTATTTT. Translation gives CASGRRGGTDTQYF. Supplemented by reference TRBV11-2 and TRBJ2-3, the full variable domain reads EAGVAQSPRYKIIEKRQSVAFWCNPISGHATLYWYQQILGQGPKLLIQFQNNGVVDDSQLPKDRFSAERLKGVDSTLKIQPAKLEDSAVYLCASGRRGGTDTQYFGPGTRLTVL.